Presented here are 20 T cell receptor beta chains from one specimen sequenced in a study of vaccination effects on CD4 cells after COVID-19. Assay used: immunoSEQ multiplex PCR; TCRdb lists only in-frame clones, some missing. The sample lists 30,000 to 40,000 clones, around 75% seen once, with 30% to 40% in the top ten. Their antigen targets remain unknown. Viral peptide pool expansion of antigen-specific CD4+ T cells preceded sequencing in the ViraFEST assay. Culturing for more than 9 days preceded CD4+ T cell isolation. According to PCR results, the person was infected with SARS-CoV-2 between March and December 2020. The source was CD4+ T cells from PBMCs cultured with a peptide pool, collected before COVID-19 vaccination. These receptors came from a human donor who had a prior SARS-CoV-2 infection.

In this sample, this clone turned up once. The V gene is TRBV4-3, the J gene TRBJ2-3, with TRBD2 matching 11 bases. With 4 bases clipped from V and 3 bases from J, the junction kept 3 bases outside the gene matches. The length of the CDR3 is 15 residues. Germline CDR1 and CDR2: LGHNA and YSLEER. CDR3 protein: CASSPRLAGTDTQYF. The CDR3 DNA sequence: TGCGCCAGCAGCCCTAGACTAGCGGGAACAGATACGCAGTATTTT.

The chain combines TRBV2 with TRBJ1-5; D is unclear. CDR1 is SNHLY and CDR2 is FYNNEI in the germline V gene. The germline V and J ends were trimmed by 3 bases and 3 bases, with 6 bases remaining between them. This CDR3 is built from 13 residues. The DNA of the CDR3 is TGTGCCAGCAGTGAGAAAAACAATCAGCCCCAGCATTTT. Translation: CASSEKNNQPQHF.

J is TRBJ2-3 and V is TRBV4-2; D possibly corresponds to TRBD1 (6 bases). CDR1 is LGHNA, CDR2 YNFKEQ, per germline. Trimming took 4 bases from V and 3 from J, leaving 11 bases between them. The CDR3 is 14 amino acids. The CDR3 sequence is CASSRWGQTDTQYF. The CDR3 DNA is TGTGCCAGCAGCCGCTGGGGGCAGACAGATACGCAGTATTTT.

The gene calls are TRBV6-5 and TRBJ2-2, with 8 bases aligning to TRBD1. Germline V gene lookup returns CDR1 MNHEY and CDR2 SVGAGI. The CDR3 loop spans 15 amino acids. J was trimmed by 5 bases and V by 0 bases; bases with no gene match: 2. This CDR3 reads CASSYSRGLTGELFF. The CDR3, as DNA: TGTGCCAGCAGTTACTCCAGGGGGCTTACCGGGGAGCTGTTTTTT.

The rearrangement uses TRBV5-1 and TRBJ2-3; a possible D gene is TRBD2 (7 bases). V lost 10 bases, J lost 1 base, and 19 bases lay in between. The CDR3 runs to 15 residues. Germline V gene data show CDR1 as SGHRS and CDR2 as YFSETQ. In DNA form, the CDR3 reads TGCGCCCGGCCGGAGGGGGGGCACCGCACAGATACGCAGTATTTT. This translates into CARPEGGHRTDTQYF. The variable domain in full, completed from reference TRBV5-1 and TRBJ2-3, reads KAGVTQTPRYLIKTRGQQVTLSCSPISGHRSVSWYQQTPGQGLQFLFEYFSETQRNKGNFPGRFSGRQFSNSRSEMNVSTLELGDSALYLCARPEGGHRTDTQYFGPGTRLTVL.

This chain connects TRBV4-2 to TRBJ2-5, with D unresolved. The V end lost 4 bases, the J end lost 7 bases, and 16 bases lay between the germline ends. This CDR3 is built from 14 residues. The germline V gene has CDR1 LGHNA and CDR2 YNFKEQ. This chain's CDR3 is CASSPHLSGRTQYF. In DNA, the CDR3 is TGTGCCAGCAGCCCACATCTTTCTGGTAGGACCCAGTACTTC.

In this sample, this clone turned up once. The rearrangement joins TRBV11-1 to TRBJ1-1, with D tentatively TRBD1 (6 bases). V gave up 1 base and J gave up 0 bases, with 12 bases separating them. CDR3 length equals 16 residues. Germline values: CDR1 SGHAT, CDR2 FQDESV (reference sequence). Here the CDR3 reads CASSLEQGDMNTEAFF. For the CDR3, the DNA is TGTGCCAGCAGCTTAGAACAGGGCGACATGAACACTGAAGCTTTCTTT.

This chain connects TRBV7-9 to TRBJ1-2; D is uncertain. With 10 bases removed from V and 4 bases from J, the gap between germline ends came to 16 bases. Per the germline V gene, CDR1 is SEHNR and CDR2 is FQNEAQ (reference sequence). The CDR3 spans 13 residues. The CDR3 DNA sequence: TGTGCCACGACCTCGTGGGCGTTCTATGGCTACACCTTC. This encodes CATTSWAFYGYTF.

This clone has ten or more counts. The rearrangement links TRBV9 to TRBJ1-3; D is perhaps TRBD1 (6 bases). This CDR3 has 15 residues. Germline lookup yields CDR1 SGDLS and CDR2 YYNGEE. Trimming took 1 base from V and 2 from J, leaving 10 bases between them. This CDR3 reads CASSVQQGTGNTIYF. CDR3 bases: TGTGCCAGCAGCGTACAACAGGGTACTGGAAACACCATATATTTT.

The CDR3 loop reads CASSRQGHQTYEQYF. CDR3 DNA sequence: TGTGCCAGCAGCCGGCAGGGACATCAGACCTACGAGCAGTACTTC. V gene TRBV7-2 combines with J gene TRBJ2-7, with D possibly being TRBD1 (6 bases). This CDR3 has 15 residues. The V end lost 5 bases, the J end lost 2 bases, and 16 bases lay between the germline ends. CDR1 and CDR2 (germline): SGHTA, FQGNSA.

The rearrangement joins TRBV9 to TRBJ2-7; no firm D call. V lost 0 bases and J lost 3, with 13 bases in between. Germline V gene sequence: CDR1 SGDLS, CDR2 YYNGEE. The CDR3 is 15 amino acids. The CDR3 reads CASSVGSGLDYEQYF. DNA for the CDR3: TGTGCCAGCAGCGTAGGCTCCGGGTTAGACTACGAGCAGTACTTC.

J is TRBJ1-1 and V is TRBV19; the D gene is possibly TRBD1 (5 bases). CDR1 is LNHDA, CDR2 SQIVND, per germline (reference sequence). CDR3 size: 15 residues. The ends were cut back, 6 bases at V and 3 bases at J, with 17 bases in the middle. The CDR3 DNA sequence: TGTGCCAGTAGGTATGACGGGGCGTGGGACACTGAAGCTTTCTTT. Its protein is CASRYDGAWDTEAFF.

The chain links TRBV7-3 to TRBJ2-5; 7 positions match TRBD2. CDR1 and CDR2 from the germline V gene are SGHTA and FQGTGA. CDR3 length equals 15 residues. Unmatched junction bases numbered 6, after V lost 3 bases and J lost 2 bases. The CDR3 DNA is TGTGCCAGCAGCTTTGGCGGGAGTGAGCAAGAGACCCAGTACTTC. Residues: CASSFGGSEQETQYF. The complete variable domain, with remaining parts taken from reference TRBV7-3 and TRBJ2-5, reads GAGVSQTPSNKVTEKGKYVELRCDPISGHTALYWYRQSLGQGPEFLIYFQGTGAADDSGLPNDRFFAVRPEGSVSTLKIQRTERGDSAVYLCASSFGGSEQETQYFGPGTRLLVL.

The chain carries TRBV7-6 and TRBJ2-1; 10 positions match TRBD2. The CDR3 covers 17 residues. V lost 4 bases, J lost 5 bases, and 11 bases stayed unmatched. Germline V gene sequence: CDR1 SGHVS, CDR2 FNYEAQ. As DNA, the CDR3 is TGTGCCAGCAGCTCCGCGTCTAGCGGGAGCTTAGACAATGAGCAGTTCTTC. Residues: CASSSASSGSLDNEQFF.

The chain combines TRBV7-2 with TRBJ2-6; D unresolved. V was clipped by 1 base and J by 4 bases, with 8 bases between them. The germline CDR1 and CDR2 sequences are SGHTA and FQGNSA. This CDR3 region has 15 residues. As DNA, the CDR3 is TGTGCCAGCAGCTTAGACCGTGCAGGGGCCAACGTCCTGACTTTC. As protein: CASSLDRAGANVLTF.

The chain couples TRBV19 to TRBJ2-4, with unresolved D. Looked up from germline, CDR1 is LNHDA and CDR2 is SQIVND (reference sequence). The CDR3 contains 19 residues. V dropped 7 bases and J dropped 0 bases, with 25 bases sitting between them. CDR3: CASKRHGLPSSIAKNIQYF. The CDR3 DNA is TGTGCCAGTAAAAGGCACGGGCTACCAAGCTCTATAGCCAAAAACATTCAGTACTTC.

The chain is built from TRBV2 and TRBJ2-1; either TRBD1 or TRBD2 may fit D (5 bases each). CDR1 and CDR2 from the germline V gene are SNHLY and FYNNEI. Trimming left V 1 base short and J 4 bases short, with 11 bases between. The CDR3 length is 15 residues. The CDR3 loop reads CASSEEWGTYNEQFF. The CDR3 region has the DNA TGTGCCAGCAGTGAAGAGTGGGGGACGTACAATGAGCAGTTCTTC. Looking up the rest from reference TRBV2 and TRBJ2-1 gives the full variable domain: EPEVTQTPSHQVTQMGQEVILRCVPISNHLYFYWYRQILGQKVEFLVSFYNNEISEKSEIFDDQFSVERPDGSNFTLKIRSTKLEDSAMYFCASSEEWGTYNEQFFGPGTRLTVL.

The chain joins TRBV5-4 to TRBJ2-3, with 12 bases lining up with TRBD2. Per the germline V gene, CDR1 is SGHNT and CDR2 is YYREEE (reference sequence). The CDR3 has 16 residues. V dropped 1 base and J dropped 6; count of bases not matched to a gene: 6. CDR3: CASSLLAGGPSDTQYF. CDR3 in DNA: TGTGCCAGCAGCTTGCTAGCGGGAGGGCCCTCGGATACGCAGTATTTT. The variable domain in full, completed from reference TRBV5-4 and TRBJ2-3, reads ETGVTQSPTHLIKTRGQQVTLRCSSQSGHNTVSWYQQALGQGPQFIFQYYREEENGRGNFPPRFSGLQFPNYSSELNVNALELDDSALYLCASSLLAGGPSDTQYFGPGTRLTVL.

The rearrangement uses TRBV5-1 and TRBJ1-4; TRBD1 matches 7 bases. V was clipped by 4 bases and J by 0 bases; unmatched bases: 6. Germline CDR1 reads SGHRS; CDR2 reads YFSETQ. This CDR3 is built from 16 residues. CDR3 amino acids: CASSPQTGPTNEKLFF. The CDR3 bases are TGCGCCAGCAGCCCCCAGACAGGGCCAACTAATGAAAAACTGTTTTTT.

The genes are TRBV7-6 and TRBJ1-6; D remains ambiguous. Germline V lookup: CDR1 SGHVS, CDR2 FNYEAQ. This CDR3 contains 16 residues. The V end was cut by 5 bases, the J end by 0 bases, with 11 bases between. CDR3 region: CASSPLRSSYNSPLHF. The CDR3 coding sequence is TGTGCCAGCAGCCCCCTCAGGAGCTCCTATAATTCACCCCTCCACTTT.